Described below is a single TCR beta chain sequence and its context. Its antigen remains unidentified. Germline CDR1 reads SGHRS; CDR2 reads YFSETQ. With V trimmed by 1 base and J by 8 bases, 0 bases remained unmatched. The length of the CDR3 is 13 residues. Measured with immunoSEQ multiplex PCR; TCRdb has only the in-frame clones, and not every one. The sample shows 75,000 to 100,000 clones, 89% of them seen only once. This sample stems from a study of T cell responses to AZD1222 COVID-19 vaccine. Study-level points and caveats: Regions left unmutated in variants are reportedly the target of nearly half of spike-specific TCRs.

This TCR derives from an adult in good health. Sample: peripheral blood, taken on day 0 of AZD1222 vaccination. V and J are TRBV5-1 and TRBJ1-6; 7 positions match TRBD1. CDR3 DNA: TGCGCCAGCAGCTTGCAGGGGGATTCACCCCTCCACTTT. It specifies CASSLQGDSPLHF.